What follows describes a single T cell receptor (beta chain). What it binds is unknown. The CDR3 runs 12 residues. Per germline, CDR1 GTSNPN and CDR2 SVGIG (reference sequence). V shed 2 bases and J shed 4 bases, with 9 bases lying between them. This sample is drawn from a study of STAT3 mutations in large granular lymphocyte leukemia. On the study more broadly: More than half of T-LGLL patients received immunosuppressive therapy.

Study-level points and caveats: In T-cell large granular lymphocyte leukemia, about half of patients showed multiple immunodominant subclonotypes.

The repertoire was sequenced with immunoSEQ multiplex PCR; TCRdb's copy has only in-frame clones and lacks some. The data contain around 7,000 clones, around 75% of them seen just once; the ten biggest clones take up 20% to 30%. This sequence joins TRBV30 and TRBJ2-7, with D perhaps TRBD2 (5 bases). Sequenced sample: peripheral blood mononuclear cells. This TCR derives from a woman between 35 and 50 years old with T-cell large granular lymphocyte leukemia. Some clones in this sample may be carry-over from other donors' samples. In nucleotides, the CDR3 is TGTGCCTGGAGTCCAACTAGGTACGAGCAGTACTTC. Amino acids: CAWSPTRYEQYF. The entire variable domain, with the rest obtained from reference TRBV30 and TRBJ2-7, is as follows: SQTIHQWPATLVQPVGSPLSLECTVEGTSNPNLYWYRQAAGRGLQLLFYSVGIGQISSEVPQNLSASRPQDRQFILSSKKLLLSDSGFYLCAWSPTRYEQYFGPGTRLTVT.